The rows below give T cell receptor beta chains drawn from one sample of a study of blood T cells in healthy people across ages. TCRdb reprocessed the 5' RACE reads with MiXCR, giving one entry per CDR3 protein. The table shows hundreds of thousands of distinct CDR3 sequences, with approximately 29% occurring only once. Specimen: blood. The receptors originated from a woman aged 80 or over in good health. CDR3s include the opening cysteine and the closing phenylalanine or tryptophan. The order of the fields is D gene, V gene, J gene, clone size, CDR3 DNA, CDR3 protein. The D gene is left open where the match is weak. Clone sizes are given selectively: once, few, many, or a class where the clone is expanded.

NA	TRBV20-1	TRBJ2-7	many	TGCAGTGCCCCCCAATATACGGAACAGTACTTC	CSAPQYTEQYF
NA	TRBV6-2/TRBV6-3	TRBJ1-5	NA	TGTGCCAGCAGAGACGATCTAAGCGATTATCAGCCCCAGCATTTT	CASRDDLSDYQPQHF
NA	TRBV29-1	TRBJ2-1	NA	TGCAGCGTTGCCAGGGGCAACGAGCAGTTCTTC	CSVARGNEQFF
NA	TRBV18	TRBJ1-4	few	TGTGCCAGCTCACCATCGGAGATTGAAAAACTGTTTTTT	CASSPSEIEKLFF
NA	TRBV6-5	TRBJ2-2	few	TGTGCCAGCAGCAAGGGTGTCGGGGAGCTGTTTTTT	CASSKGVGELFF
TRBD1	TRBV4-1	TRBJ1-2	many	TGCGCCAGCAGCCAAGATCGTGGGACAGGAAGGATCTATGGCTACACCTTC	CASSQDRGTGRIYGYTF
NA	TRBV5-1	TRBJ2-2	NA	TGCGCCAGCAGCTTTGATCTGGGACTTCGGACCGGGGAGCTGTTTTTT	CASSFDLGLRTGELFF
NA	TRBV20-1	TRBJ1-6	few	TGCAGTGCTAGGAGAGGGGAGGCCTATAATTCACCCCTCCACTTT	CSARRGEAYNSPLHF
TRBD1	TRBV20-1	TRBJ2-6	many	TGCAGTGCCACCCAGCCCTCGACAGGGGGGCCCTCTGGGGCCAACGTCCTGACTTTC	CSATQPSTGGPSGANVLTF
NA	TRBV3-1	TRBJ1-2	many	TGTGCCAGCAGCCTATCCCCAACTAACTATGGCTACACCTTC	CASSLSPTNYGYTF
NA	TRBV9	TRBJ1-1	NA	TGTGCCAGCAGCGCAGTTTTGGGAGGAATGGACACTGAAGCTTTCTTT	CASSAVLGGMDTEAFF
NA	TRBV5-4	TRBJ1-1	few	TGTGCCAGCAGCGGGATGGGAGTGAACACTGAAGCTTTCTTT	CASSGMGVNTEAFF
TRBD2	TRBV7-3	TRBJ2-7	NA	TGTGCCAGCGCCCTGTTGGGGGGGGTATCCTACAATGAGCAGTACTTC	CASALLGGVSYNEQYF
TRBD2	TRBV20-1	TRBJ2-3	NA	TGCAGTGCTAGAGGGGGACTAGCGGGGATCACAGATACGCAGTATTTT	CSARGGLAGITDTQYF
NA	TRBV5-1	TRBJ2-1	many	TGCGCCAGCAGCTGGGGGATAATGGGGGGGCCCAACAATGAGCAGTTCTTC	CASSWGIMGGPNNEQFF
NA	TRBV4-2	TRBJ2-3	NA	TGTGCCAGCAGCCAAGGGACTACCAGCACAGATACGCAGTATTTT	CASSQGTTSTDTQYF
NA	TRBV6-5	TRBJ2-3	few	TGTGCCAGCAGCCGTGGACAGCTTTATAGCATAGATACGCAGTATTTT	CASSRGQLYSIDTQYF
TRBD1	TRBV6-5	TRBJ1-2	many	TGTGCCAGCAGCCGGGGACAGCTAGGCTATGGCTACACCTTC	CASSRGQLGYGYTF
NA	TRBV7-9	TRBJ1-1	NA	TGTGCCAGCAGCTTAGCTGGAATGTCCACTGAAGCTTTCTTT	CASSLAGMSTEAFF
NA	TRBV7-2	TRBJ1-5	many	TGTGCCAGCAGCCCAACACAGGGCCGCGGCCAGCCCCAGCATTTT	CASSPTQGRGQPQHF
TRBD1	TRBV14	TRBJ2-1	many	TGTGCCAGCAGCCAATTGGGACAGGGGTCCCATGAGCAGTTCTTC	CASSQLGQGSHEQFF
NA	TRBV18	TRBJ1-1	NA	TGTGCCAGCTCACCATGGGGGCTGGATGAAGCTTTCTTT	CASSPWGLDEAFF
TRBD1	TRBV15	TRBJ2-7	many	TGTGCCACCAGCAGGGTAACCGGGACAGGGGGATTCGAGCAGTACTTC	CATSRVTGTGGFEQYF
NA	TRBV20-1	TRBJ1-2	many	TGCAGTGCTACCGCGGCGGGGGCGGGTGGCTACACCTTC	CSATAAGAGGYTF
TRBD1	TRBV12-3/TRBV12-4	TRBJ2-2	few	TGTGCCAGCAGGTCGCAGTCGGGGACAGGGACCACCGGGGAGCTGTTTTTT	CASRSQSGTGTTGELFF
NA	TRBV29-1	TRBJ1-2	many	TGCGGCGACCGGGACGGGAACTATGGCTACACCTTC	CGDRDGNYGYTF
NA	TRBV5-1	TRBJ1-2	few	TGCGCCAGCAGCTTGGGGCCCGAATATGGCTACACCTTC	CASSLGPEYGYTF
NA	TRBV29-1	TRBJ1-2	NA	TGCAGCGTCGAGAGGCGGGGGGTCTATGGCTACACCTTC	CSVERRGVYGYTF
TRBD2	TRBV9	TRBJ2-1	many	TGTGCCAGCAGCGTAGCTACGGGGGGGCGTACTGCTTCGGTAGATGAGCAGTTCTTC	CASSVATGGRTASVDEQFF
NA	TRBV7-2	TRBJ2-7	NA	TGTGCCAGCAGCCCCAAAGGGGACGGAGCCTACGAGCAGTACTTC	CASSPKGDGAYEQYF
NA	TRBV6-2/TRBV6-3	TRBJ2-2	few	TGTGCCAGCAGTCTCCGGGACAACCAGAACACCGGGGAGCTGTTTTTT	CASSLRDNQNTGELFF
NA	TRBV7-9	TRBJ2-3	few	TGTGCCAGCAGCTGGCGGGGCAGGGGGACAGATACGCAGTATTTT	CASSWRGRGTDTQYF
NA	TRBV7-2	TRBJ1-2	few	TGTGCCAGCAGCTTAGTATCCAAGGCGGGCTACACCTTC	CASSLVSKAGYTF
TRBD1	TRBV29-1	TRBJ2-5	many	TGCAGCGTTGGGACAGGCCAAGAGACCCAGTACTTC	CSVGTGQETQYF
NA	TRBV30	TRBJ1-1	NA	TGTGCCGGGAGTGGACAGAACACTGAAGCTTTCTTT	CAGSGQNTEAFF